The 17 T cell receptor beta chains given below trace back to one sample, sequenced in a study of blood T cell repertoires in COVID-19. The repertoire was sequenced with immunoSEQ multiplex PCR; TCRdb's copy has only in-frame clones and lacks some. The sample shows 220,000 or so clones, around 82% of them seen only once. Sequenced: peripheral blood. These receptors were collected from a woman aged 70-85 years with acute or convalescent COVID-19.

The CDR3 here is CASSLQNGIAGFGEGNEQFF. CDR3 DNA sequence: TGCGCCAGCAGCTTACAAAATGGGATAGCGGGATTTGGGGAGGGGAATGAGCAGTTCTTC. The rearrangement uses TRBV5-1 and TRBJ2-1; 8 nucleotides align to TRBD2. J was trimmed by 7 bases and V by 2 bases; bases with no gene match: 23. Germline lookup yields CDR1 SGHRS and CDR2 YFSETQ. The CDR3 runs to 20 residues.

J is TRBJ2-2 and V is TRBV15; weak D call: TRBD1 (5 bases). Deletions cut 1 base from V and 4 bases from J, with 7 bases between. The CDR3 is made up of 14 amino acids. Germline values: CDR1 LNHNV, CDR2 YYDKDF (reference sequence). CDR3 region: CATSRAGATGELFF. CDR3 bases: TGTGCCACCAGCAGAGCTGGGGCCACCGGGGAGCTGTTTTTT. Full variable domain (missing parts from reference TRBV15 and TRBJ2-2): DAMVIQNPRYQVTQFGKPVTLSCSQTLNHNVMYWYQQKSSQAPKLLFHYYDKDFNNEADTPDNFQSRRPNTSFCFLDIRSPGLGDTAMYLCATSRAGATGELFFGEGSRLTVL.

Only one count was recorded for this clone. The chain employs TRBV4-2 and TRBJ1-4; D remains ambiguous. The CDR3 sequence is 14 residues long. Germline V lookup: CDR1 LGHNA, CDR2 YNFKEQ. Trimming cost V 0 bases and J 7 bases, with 9 bases left between them. CDR3 loop: CASSQDGVGEKLFF. The CDR3 nucleotides read TGTGCCAGCAGCCAAGACGGAGTCGGTGAAAAACTGTTTTTT.

This clone was counted only a few times. V usage is TRBV3-1 (or the pseudogene TRBV3-2) and J usage is TRBJ1-2, with 7 positions matching TRBD1. Per the germline V gene, CDR1 is LGHDT and CDR2 is YNNKEL (reference sequence). Trimming removed 0 bases from V and 8 bases from J; junction bases left unmatched: 6. The length of the CDR3 is 14 residues. The CDR3 loop reads CASSQEGRTGGYTF. The CDR3 nucleotides are TGTGCCAGCAGCCAAGAGGGACGGACAGGCGGCTACACCTTC.

Note on this clone: Other DNA sequences within the sample encode an identical CDR3. The chain combines TRBV5-1 with TRBJ2-3; D is uncertain. This CDR3 contains 15 residues. The ends were cut back, 0 bases at V and 0 bases at J, with 8 bases in the middle. Per the germline V gene, CDR1 is SGHRS and CDR2 is YFSETQ. The CDR3 nucleotides read TGCGCCAGCAGCTTGGATGGCGGTAGCACAGATACGCAGTATTTT. This sequence encodes CASSLDGGSTDTQYF. Supplemented by reference TRBV5-1 and TRBJ2-3, the full variable domain reads KAGVTQTPRYLIKTRGQQVTLSCSPISGHRSVSWYQQTPGQGLQFLFEYFSETQRNKGNFPGRFSGRQFSNSRSEMNVSTLELGDSALYLCASSLDGGSTDTQYFGPGTRLTVL.

The genes are TRBV10-3 and TRBJ2-1; D might be TRBD2 (5 bases). The V gene lost 6 bases and the J gene lost 2 bases, with 11 bases spanning the gap. Germline V CDR1 and CDR2: ENHRY, SYGVKD. CDR3 length: 14 amino acids. The CDR3 region has the DNA TGTGCCATCAGGCTCCCCGGGGCCTACAATGAGCAGTTCTTC. Translated: CAIRLPGAYNEQFF.

The rearrangement uses TRBV19 and TRBJ2-2; 9 nucleotides line up with TRBD1. Germline lookup yields CDR1 LNHDA and CDR2 SQIVND (reference sequence). CDR3 size: 15 residues. Germline trimming cut 4 bases from V and 5 bases from J; bases unmatched to any gene: 5. This CDR3 reads CASSTQGAGTGELFF. The DNA for the CDR3 is TGTGCCAGTAGTACACAGGGGGCCGGGACCGGGGAGCTGTTTTTT.

The genes are TRBV9 and TRBJ2-7; possible D gene TRBD2, 6 bases. The CDR3 runs to 14 residues. Trimming took off 1 base at V and 6 bases at J, with 14 bases between the two ends. Germline lookup yields CDR1 SGDLS and CDR2 YYNGEE. The CDR3 protein is CASSVYSGAGEQYF. The DNA for the CDR3 is TGTGCCAGCAGCGTATATTCGGGAGCTGGCGAGCAGTACTTC.

This clone was seen more than once but under ten times. This chain links TRBV5-1 with TRBJ2-7; maybe TRBD2 (6 bases). Deletions cut 1 base from V and 5 bases from J, with 10 bases between. CDR1 is SGHRS, CDR2 YFSETQ, per germline. There are 13 residues in the CDR3. CDR3 nucleotides: TGCGCCAGCAGCTTGACTAGCACCCACGAGCAGTACTTC. This translates into CASSLTSTHEQYF. The variable domain in full, with the rest retrieved from reference TRBV5-1 and TRBJ2-7, is KAGVTQTPRYLIKTRGQQVTLSCSPISGHRSVSWYQQTPGQGLQFLFEYFSETQRNKGNFPGRFSGRQFSNSRSEMNVSTLELGDSALYLCASSLTSTHEQYFGPGTRLTVT.

The chain joins TRBV7-2 to TRBJ1-5; D is possibly TRBD1 (6 bases). Near its end, the DNA agrees better with TRBJ2-3, so the J call may be wrong. CDR3 length: 15 residues. CDR1 SGHTA and CDR2 FQGNSA come from the germline V gene. For the CDR3, the DNA is TGTGCCAGCAGCTTAGTTCAGGGGAACAATCAGCCCCAGTATTTT. This gives the protein CASSLVQGNNQPQYF.

The chain uses TRBV19 and TRBJ2-5; 12 nucleotides align to TRBD2. Per the germline V gene, CDR1 is LNHDA and CDR2 is SQIVND (reference sequence). Trimming removed 5 bases from V and 5 bases from J; junction bases left unmatched: 6. The CDR3 is 15 amino acids. The DNA of the CDR3 is TGTGCCAGTAGTCCGGGACTAGCGGGCGATGAGACCCAGTACTTC. As protein: CASSPGLAGDETQYF.

This chain uses TRBV5-4 with TRBJ2-7, with D possibly TRBD2 on 5 matching bases. The CDR3 has 13 amino acids. Trimming removed 4 bases from V and 6 bases from J, with 14 bases in between. From germline, CDR1 is SGHNT and CDR2 YYREEE (reference sequence). For the CDR3, the DNA is TGTGCCAGCAGCACGAACACTAGGCCCGAGCAGTACTTC. Its translation is CASSTNTRPEQYF.

This clone was detected only a few times. CDR3 nucleotide sequence: TGCGCCAGCAGCTCTAGCGGGAGGGCCAATCGGGAGACCCAGTACTTC. It specifies CASSSSGRANRETQYF. The chain links TRBV5-1 to TRBJ2-5, with 12 bases identical to TRBD2. V lost 3 bases to trimming and J lost 5 bases; unmatched junction nucleotides: 8. CDR1 SGHRS and CDR2 YFSETQ come from the germline V gene. This CDR3 has 16 residues.

This clone was counted a single time. The CDR3 is CASSMRGQGPFEAFF. The CDR3 coding sequence is TGTGCCAGTAGTATGAGGGGACAGGGGCCGTTCGAAGCTTTCTTT. The chain uses TRBV19 and TRBJ1-1, with TRBD1 matching over 10 bases. V was clipped by 3 bases and J by 8 bases; unmatched bases: 9. The CDR3 spans 15 residues. From germline, CDR1 is LNHDA and CDR2 SQIVND (reference sequence).

V is TRBV1 and J is TRBJ2-5; the table assigns TRBD1, which was not confirmed against the DNA. TRBV1 is a recognized pseudogene. This CDR3 is built from 10 residues. The CDR3 bases are TGCACCAGACAGAAAGAGACCCAGTACTTC. It codes for CTRQKETQYF.

This chain links TRBV4-2 with TRBJ2-1; TRBD2 is a possible D gene (5 bases). Trimming took off 2 bases at V and 6 bases at J, with 20 bases between the two ends. CDR3 length equals 17 residues. The germline CDR1 and CDR2 sequences are LGHNA and YNFKEQ. CDR3 DNA: TGTGCCAGCAGCCAAACCTCTCGGGCGGGCGGTGGCAATGAGCAGTTCTTC. Translating gives CASSQTSRAGGGNEQFF.

In this sample, this clone turned up a few times. The chain combines TRBV18 with TRBJ2-5, with a possible D match to TRBD1 (7 bases). V lost 0 bases and J lost 5, with 10 bases in between. The CDR3 loop spans 14 amino acids. Germline-derived CDR1 and CDR2 are KGHSH and LQKENI. For the CDR3, the DNA is TGTGCCAGCTCACCACCGACAGGGAGGGAGACCCAGTACTTC. Protein sequence: CASSPPTGRETQYF.